The 24 T cell receptor beta chains listed next were all sequenced from one sample in a study of cytomegalovirus exposure and HLA in healthy donors. In the PCR, 60 Vbeta and 13 Jbeta primers were used. Sequencing was performed with immunoSEQ multiplex PCR; in TCRdb, only in-frame clones are kept and a portion is missing. The sample records 100,000 to 150,000 clones, roughly 80% being singletons. The specimen was PBMCs. The source of these receptors is a woman aged 18-30 years in good health and CMV-seronegative.

This clone turned up a few times. The rearrangement joins TRBV9 to TRBJ1-2, with D tentatively TRBD1 (6 bases). There are 12 residues in the CDR3. The V end was cut by 8 bases, the J end by 13 bases, with 21 bases between. Germline-derived CDR1 and CDR2 are SGDLS and YYNGEE. The DNA for the CDR3 is TGTGCCAGAGACCTATACAGGGATCAAGGCACCTTC. Amino acids: CARDLYRDQGTF. Variable domain in full (rest from reference TRBV9 and TRBJ1-2): DSGVTQTPKHLITATGQRVTLRCSPRSGDLSVYWYQQSLDQGLQFLIQYYNGEERAKGNILERFSAQQFPDLHSELNLSSLELGDSALYFCARDLYRDQGTFGSGTRLTVV.

This clone was counted a single time. This rearrangement joins TRBV7-2 to TRBJ1-5; the match to TRBD1 covers 7 bases. This CDR3 comprises 12 residues. V trimming: 1 base; J trimming: 16 bases; junction bases outside the gene matches: 7. The germline CDR1 and CDR2 sequences are SGHTA and FQGNSA. In DNA form, the CDR3 reads TGTGCCAGCAGCTTAGTTCTAGGACAGGCTCATTTT. Protein product: CASSLVLGQAHF.

V and J are TRBV5-1 and TRBJ1-1; TRBD1 aligns across 9 bases. The CDR3 has 14 amino acids. Germline CDR1 and CDR2: SGHRS and YFSETQ. V trimming: 4 bases; J trimming: 7 bases; junction bases outside the gene matches: 8. The CDR3: CASSPTGGSIEAFF. CDR3 DNA: TGCGCCAGCAGCCCAACAGGGGGCTCGATTGAAGCTTTCTTT.

This sequence joins TRBV15 and TRBJ1-1; D not certain. Trimming stripped 5 bases from V and 2 bases from J, with 15 bases between. In germline, CDR1 is LNHNV, CDR2 YYDKDF (reference sequence). The CDR3 has 15 amino acids. The CDR3 bases are TGTGCCACCAGCGACCCTACACGGGGAAACACTGAAGCTTTCTTT. This translates into CATSDPTRGNTEAFF.

Here the CDR3 DNA reads TGTGCCATCAGTGAGTCCTTGACCGGGAACGGGTTAAACATTCAGTACTTC. This encodes CAISESLTGNGLNIQYF. The rearrangement links TRBV10-3 to TRBJ2-4; a possible D gene is TRBD2 (5 bases). Per germline, CDR1 ENHRY and CDR2 SYGVKD. V lost 0 bases and J lost 6, with 18 bases in between. The CDR3 covers 17 residues.

J is TRBJ1-5 and V is TRBV5-8; tentative D call: TRBD1 (5 bases). The germline V gene has CDR1 SGHTS and CDR2 YDEGEE. V dropped 3 bases and J dropped 3 bases, with 10 bases sitting between them. CDR3 length: 14 amino acids. The DNA for the CDR3 is TGTGCCAGCAGCTACCGACAGCTCAATCAGCCCCAGCATTTT. Protein: CASSYRQLNQPQHF.

The chain combines TRBV5-1 with TRBJ2-3; D is uncertain. Trimming cost V 0 bases and J 2 bases, with 16 bases left between them. The CDR3 contains 17 residues. Germline CDR1 reads SGHRS; CDR2 reads YFSETQ. This CDR3 reads CASSLARDPGLTDTQYF. In nucleotides, the CDR3 is TGCGCCAGCAGCTTGGCCCGTGACCCAGGTCTCACAGATACGCAGTATTTT.

This clone showed up just a few times. This chain links TRBV19 with TRBJ2-6; TRBD1 agrees at 7 bases. The V gene end was trimmed by 6 bases and the J gene end by 3 bases; junction bases not matched to a gene: 2. Germline CDR1 reads LNHDA; CDR2 reads SQIVND (reference sequence). CDR3 size: 14 residues. The CDR3 sequence: CASSRGFGANVLTF. In DNA, the CDR3 is TGTGCCAGTAGCAGGGGGTTTGGGGCCAACGTCCTGACTTTC.

V and J are TRBV5-1 and TRBJ2-5; 8 bases are shared with TRBD1. The CDR3 totals 14 residues. The germline V gene encodes CDR1 SGHRS and CDR2 YFSETQ. Trimming cost V 2 bases and J 5 bases; bases outside gene matches: 5. The CDR3 protein is CASSFRQGWETQYF. Here the CDR3 DNA reads TGCGCCAGCAGCTTCAGACAGGGGTGGGAGACCCAGTACTTC.

The chain joins TRBV4-3 to TRBJ2-2; perhaps TRBD2 as D (6 bases). Germline lookup yields CDR1 LGHNA and CDR2 YSLEER. The CDR3 sequence is 16 residues long. V was pared by 1 base and J by 1 base, with 10 bases between. This CDR3 is CASSQGGTVNTGELFF. CDR3 nucleotides: TGCGCCAGCAGCCAAGGCGGGACGGTGAACACCGGGGAGCTGTTTTTT.

The chain joins TRBV2 to TRBJ2-3; 8 bases are a match to TRBD2. Germline V CDR1 and CDR2: SNHLY, FYNNEI. The junction had 6 bases not matched to a gene; V was cut back by 8 bases and J by 2 bases. The CDR3 totals 14 residues. In DNA, the CDR3 is TGTGCCAGCGAAATTGGACTAGCCACAGATACGCAGTATTTT. Amino acid sequence: CASEIGLATDTQYF.

The chain links TRBV7-8 to TRBJ1-2; 9 positions match TRBD1. Germline V CDR1 and CDR2: SGHVS, FQNEAQ. The CDR3 runs 15 residues. After removal of 5 bases from V and 6 bases from J, the junction contained 10 bases not matched to a gene. The DNA of the CDR3 is TGTGCCAGCAGCCGAGGATGGGACAGGGAGAATGGCTACACCTTC. This translates into CASSRGWDRENGYTF.

V usage is TRBV4-2 and J usage is TRBJ2-5; tentative D call: TRBD1 (6 bases). Germline V gene lookup returns CDR1 LGHNA and CDR2 YNFKEQ. The CDR3 length is 13 residues. The V gene lost 4 bases and the J gene lost 2 bases, with 8 bases spanning the gap. In DNA, the CDR3 is TGTGCCAGCAGCCGGACAGAGCAAGAGACCCAGTACTTC. Translated, it gives CASSRTEQETQYF.

V usage is TRBV29-1 and J usage is TRBJ2-7; TRBD2 is a possible D gene (6 bases). Germline V lookup: CDR1 SQVTM, CDR2 ANQGSEA. The V end was cut by 6 bases, the J end by 5 bases, with 17 bases between. The CDR3 consists of 13 residues. As DNA, the CDR3 is TGCAGCGTAAAACGGACCCGCGGGAACGAGCAGTACTTC. Translation: CSVKRTRGNEQYF.

V is TRBV19 and J is TRBJ1-2; no definite D call. CDR1 is LNHDA and CDR2 is SQIVND in the germline V gene (reference sequence). This CDR3 spans 13 amino acids. V gave up 3 bases and J gave up 5 bases, with 10 bases separating them. CDR3 DNA sequence: TGTGCCAGTAGTATTGGGCCAGCATATGGCTACACCTTC. Protein product: CASSIGPAYGYTF.

V gene TRBV2 combines with J gene TRBJ2-7; D is unclear. V was cut by 5 bases and J by 3 bases, with 8 bases left in between. The CDR3 covers 12 residues. In germline, CDR1 is SNHLY, CDR2 FYNNEI. The CDR3 reads CASSYQVYEQYF. Written as DNA, the CDR3 is TGTGCCAGCAGTTACCAGGTCTACGAGCAGTACTTC.

The gene calls are TRBV10-3 and TRBJ1-3, with D possibly matching TRBD1 (5 bases). The V end lost 10 bases, the J end lost 0 bases, and 19 bases lay between the germline ends. This CDR3 comprises 16 residues. Germline V gene data show CDR1 as ENHRY and CDR2 as SYGVKD. CDR3 region: CASTSGASPSGNTIYF. CDR3 DNA sequence: TGTGCCAGTACCAGTGGGGCCTCGCCCTCTGGAAACACCATATATTTT.

This clone was counted a single time. The rearrangement joins TRBV7-2 to TRBJ1-2, with D possibly TRBD1 on 6 matching bases. With 5 bases removed from V and 6 bases from J, the gap between germline ends came to 22 bases. The CDR3 spans 16 residues. Germline loops: CDR1 SGHTA, CDR2 FQGNSA. The CDR3: CASSLSKGVLSHGYTF. The CDR3 DNA reads as TGTGCCAGCAGCCTGAGCAAGGGGGTCCTATCGCATGGCTACACCTTC.

The chain joins TRBV7-2 to TRBJ1-1; 7 nucleotides match TRBD1. This CDR3 is 12 amino acids long. J lost 10 bases, V lost 5 bases, and 7 bases had no gene match. Germline CDR1 reads SGHTA; CDR2 reads FQGNSA. In DNA form, the CDR3 reads TGTGCCAGCAGCCAAGTACAGGGGAGAGCTTTCTTT. It encodes CASSQVQGRAFF.

As concerns this clone: Sequence at one end of the junction differs from germline and may be a read error. The gene calls are TRBV18 and TRBJ1-5, with D uncertain. Germline-derived CDR1 and CDR2 are KGHSH and LQKENI. This CDR3 contains 14 residues. CDR3 sequence: CASSPLLSDQPQHF. The CDR3 nucleotides read TGTGCCAGCTCACCTTTGCTTAGCGATCAGCCCCAGCATTTT.

V is TRBV19 and J is TRBJ1-1; no firm D call. V was cut by 5 bases and J by 2 bases, with 9 bases left in between. Germline CDR1 reads LNHDA; CDR2 reads SQIVND (reference sequence). The CDR3 runs 13 residues. CDR3: CASSLGSNTEAFF. CDR3 bases: TGTGCCAGTAGTCTTGGCAGTAACACTGAAGCTTTCTTT.

This chain connects TRBV6-5 to TRBJ1-6; 7 nucleotides line up with TRBD1. CDR1 is MNHEY, CDR2 SVGAGI, per germline. The CDR3 is made up of 15 amino acids. The ends lost 2 bases at V and 14 bases at J; junction bases unmatched: 12. DNA for the CDR3: TGTGCCAGCAGTTACAGCGAGACAGGGATCGTTTCCCTCCACTTT. Protein product: CASSYSETGIVSLHF.

The J gene is TRBJ2-3, the V gene TRBV7-7, with TRBD1 matching 10 bases. Germline CDR1 SSHAT, CDR2 FNYEAQ (reference sequence). This CDR3 is built from 17 residues. Germline trimming cut 4 bases from V and 2 bases from J; bases unmatched to any gene: 9. CDR3 DNA: TGTGCCAGCAGCTCTATTAAGGACAGGGGGGACACAGATACGCAGTATTTT. Translating it yields CASSSIKDRGDTDTQYF.

Comments on this clone: An end of the junction differs from the germline gene, which may be a read error. The V call is TRBV5-1, the J call TRBJ1-1; 12 bases are a match to TRBD1. Looked up from germline, CDR1 is SGHRS and CDR2 is YFSETQ. The CDR3 sequence is 15 residues long. CDR3 coding DNA: TGCGCCAGCAGCTCAGGAGGGACAGGGGGCGCGAGGGTAGCCTTT. This translates into CASSSGGTGGARVAF.